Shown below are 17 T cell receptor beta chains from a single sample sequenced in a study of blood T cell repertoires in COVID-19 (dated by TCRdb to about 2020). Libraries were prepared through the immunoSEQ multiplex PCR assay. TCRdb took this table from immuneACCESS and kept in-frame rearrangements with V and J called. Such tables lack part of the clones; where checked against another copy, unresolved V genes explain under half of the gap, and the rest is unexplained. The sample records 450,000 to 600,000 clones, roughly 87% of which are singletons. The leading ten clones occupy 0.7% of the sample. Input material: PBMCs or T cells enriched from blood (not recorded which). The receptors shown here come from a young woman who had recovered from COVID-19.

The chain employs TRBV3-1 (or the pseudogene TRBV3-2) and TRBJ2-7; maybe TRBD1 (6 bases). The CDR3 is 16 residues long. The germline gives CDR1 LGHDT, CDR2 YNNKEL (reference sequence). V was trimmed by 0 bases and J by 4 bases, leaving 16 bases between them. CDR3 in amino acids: CASSQDIQGLGYEQYF. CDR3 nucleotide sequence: TGTGCCAGCAGCCAAGATATCCAGGGGCTCGGGTACGAGCAGTACTTC.

CDR3 sequence reads: CASSQVGRGLSEKLFF. Written as DNA, the CDR3 is TGTGCCAGCAGCCAAGTGGGCAGGGGGCTAAGTGAAAAACTGTTTTTT. This chain connects TRBV4-2 to TRBJ1-4; the match to TRBD1 covers 8 bases. J lost 7 bases, V lost 1 base, and 8 bases had no gene match. The germline V gene has CDR1 LGHNA and CDR2 YNFKEQ. There are 16 residues in the CDR3.

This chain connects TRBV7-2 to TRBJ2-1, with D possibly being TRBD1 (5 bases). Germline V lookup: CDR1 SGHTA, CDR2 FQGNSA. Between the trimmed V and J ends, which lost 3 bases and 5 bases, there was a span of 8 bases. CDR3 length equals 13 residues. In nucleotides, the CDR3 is TGTGCCAGCAGCTTTTTCAGGGACAATGAGCAGTTCTTC. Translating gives CASSFFRDNEQFF. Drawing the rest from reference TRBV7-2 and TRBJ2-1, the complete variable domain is GAGVSQSPSNKVTEKGKDVELRCDPISGHTALYWYRQSLGQGLEFLIYFQGNSAPDKSGLPSDRFSAERTGGSVSTLTIQRTQQEDSAVYLCASSFFRDNEQFFGPGTRLTVL.

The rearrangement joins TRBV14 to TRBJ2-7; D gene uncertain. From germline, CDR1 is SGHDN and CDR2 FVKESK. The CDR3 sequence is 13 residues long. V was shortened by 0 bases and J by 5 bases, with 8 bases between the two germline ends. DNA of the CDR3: TGTGCCAGCAGCCAAGATTTCGTAGACGAGCAGTACTTC. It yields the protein CASSQDFVDEQYF.

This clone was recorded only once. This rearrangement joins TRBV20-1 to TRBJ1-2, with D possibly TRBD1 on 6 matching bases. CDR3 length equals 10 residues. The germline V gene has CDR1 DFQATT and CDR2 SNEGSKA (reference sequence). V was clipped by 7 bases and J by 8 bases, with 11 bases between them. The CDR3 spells CSGGGTGYTF. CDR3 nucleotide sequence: TGCAGTGGAGGGGGTACGGGCTACACCTTC.

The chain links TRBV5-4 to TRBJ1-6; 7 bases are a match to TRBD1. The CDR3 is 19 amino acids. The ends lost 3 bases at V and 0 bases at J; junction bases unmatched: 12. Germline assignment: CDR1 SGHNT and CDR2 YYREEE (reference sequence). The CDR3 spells CASSSGTDPSSSYNSPLHF. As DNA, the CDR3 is TGTGCCAGCAGCTCCGGGACAGATCCTTCCAGCTCCTATAATTCACCCCTCCACTTT.

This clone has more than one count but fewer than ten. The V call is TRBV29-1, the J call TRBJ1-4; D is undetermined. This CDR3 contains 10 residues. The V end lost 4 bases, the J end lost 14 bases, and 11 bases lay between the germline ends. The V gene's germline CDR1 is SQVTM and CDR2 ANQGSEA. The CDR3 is CSVATPSLFF. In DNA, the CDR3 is TGCAGCGTTGCTACCCCGTCGCTGTTTTTT.

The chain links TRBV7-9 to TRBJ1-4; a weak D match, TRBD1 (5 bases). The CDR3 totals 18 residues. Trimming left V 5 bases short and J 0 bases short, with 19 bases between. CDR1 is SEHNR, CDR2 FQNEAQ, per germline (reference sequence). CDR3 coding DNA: TGTGCCAGCAGCCCGTTCCTCGACAGCCTTGCAACTAATGAAAAACTGTTTTTT. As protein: CASSPFLDSLATNEKLFF.

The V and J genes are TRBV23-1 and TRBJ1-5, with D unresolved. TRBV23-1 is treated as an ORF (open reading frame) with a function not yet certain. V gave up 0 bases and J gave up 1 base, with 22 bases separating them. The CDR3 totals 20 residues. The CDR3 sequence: CASSQSWSRFRCRSNQPQHF. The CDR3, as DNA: TGCGCCAGCAGTCAATCCTGGTCCAGGTTTCGGTGTCGGAGCAATCAGCCCCAGCATTTT.

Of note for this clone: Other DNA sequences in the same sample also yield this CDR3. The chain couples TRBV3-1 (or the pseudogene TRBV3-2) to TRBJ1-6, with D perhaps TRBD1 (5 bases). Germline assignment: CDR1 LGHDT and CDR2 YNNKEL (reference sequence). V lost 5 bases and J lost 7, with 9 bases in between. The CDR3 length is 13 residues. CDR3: CASSSAGNSPLHF. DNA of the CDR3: TGTGCCAGCAGCAGTGCAGGGAATTCACCCCTCCACTTT.

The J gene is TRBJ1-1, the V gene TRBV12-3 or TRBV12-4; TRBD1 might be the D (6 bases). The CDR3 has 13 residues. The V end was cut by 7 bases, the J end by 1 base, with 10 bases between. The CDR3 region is CASKVRGNTEAFF. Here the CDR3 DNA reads TGTGCCAGCAAGGTCAGGGGGAACACTGAAGCTTTCTTT.

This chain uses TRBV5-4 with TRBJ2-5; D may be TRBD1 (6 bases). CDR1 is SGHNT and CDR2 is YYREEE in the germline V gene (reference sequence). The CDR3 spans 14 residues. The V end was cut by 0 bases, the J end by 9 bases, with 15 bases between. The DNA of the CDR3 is TGTGCCAGCAGCTTGGTGGGGGCCGGTGGGGCCCAGTACTTC. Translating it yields CASSLVGAGGAQYF.

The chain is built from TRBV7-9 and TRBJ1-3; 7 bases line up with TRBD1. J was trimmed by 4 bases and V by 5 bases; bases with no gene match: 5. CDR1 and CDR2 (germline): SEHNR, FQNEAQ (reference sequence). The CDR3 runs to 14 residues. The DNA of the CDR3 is TGTGCCAGCAGCCTCACAGGGGAGGGAAACACCATATATTTT. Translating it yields CASSLTGEGNTIYF.

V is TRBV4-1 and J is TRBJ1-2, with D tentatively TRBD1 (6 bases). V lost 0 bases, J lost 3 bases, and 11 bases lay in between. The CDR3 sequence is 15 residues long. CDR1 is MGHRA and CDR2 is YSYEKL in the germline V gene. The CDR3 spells CASSQDFEGDYGYTF. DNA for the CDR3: TGCGCCAGCAGCCAAGATTTTGAGGGGGACTATGGCTACACCTTC.

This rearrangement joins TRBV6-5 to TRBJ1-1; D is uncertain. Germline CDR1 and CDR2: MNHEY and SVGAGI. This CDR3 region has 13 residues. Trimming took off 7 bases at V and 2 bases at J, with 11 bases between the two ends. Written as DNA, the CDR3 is TGTGCCAGCACCAACGCAGTTAACACTGAAGCTTTCTTT. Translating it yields CASTNAVNTEAFF.

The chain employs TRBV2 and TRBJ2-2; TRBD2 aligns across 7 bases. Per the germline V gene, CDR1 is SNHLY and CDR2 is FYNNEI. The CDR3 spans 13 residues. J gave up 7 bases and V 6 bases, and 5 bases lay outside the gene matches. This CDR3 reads CASRGLVGGELFF. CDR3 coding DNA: TGTGCCAGCAGAGGACTAGTCGGCGGGGAGCTGTTTTTT.

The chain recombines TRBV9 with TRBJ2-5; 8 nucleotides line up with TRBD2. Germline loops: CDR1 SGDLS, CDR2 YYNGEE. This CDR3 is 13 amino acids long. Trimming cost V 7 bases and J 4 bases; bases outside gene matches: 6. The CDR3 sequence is CASSGGVGETQYF. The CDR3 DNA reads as TGTGCCAGCTCGGGAGGGGTGGGAGAGACCCAGTACTTC.